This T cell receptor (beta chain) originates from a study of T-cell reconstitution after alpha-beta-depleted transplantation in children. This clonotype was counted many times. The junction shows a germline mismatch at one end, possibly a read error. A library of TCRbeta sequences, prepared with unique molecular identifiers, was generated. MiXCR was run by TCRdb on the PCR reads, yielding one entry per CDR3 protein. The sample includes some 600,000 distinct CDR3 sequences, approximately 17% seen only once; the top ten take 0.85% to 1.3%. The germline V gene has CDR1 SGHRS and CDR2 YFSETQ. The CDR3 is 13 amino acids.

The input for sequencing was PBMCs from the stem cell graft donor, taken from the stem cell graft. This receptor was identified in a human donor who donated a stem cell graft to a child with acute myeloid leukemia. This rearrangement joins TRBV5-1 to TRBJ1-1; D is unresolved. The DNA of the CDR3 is TGTGCCAGCAGTTTGGCCCCGAACACTGAAGCTTTCTTT. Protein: CASSLAPNTEAFF.